These 16 T cell receptor beta chains came from one sample sequenced in a study of shared clonotypes between healthy human individuals. TCRdb's table, derived via immunoSEQ multiplex PCR, lists solely in-frame clones and lacks some. The table includes some 470,000 clones, over 60% detected once. The sample consisted of PBMCs. The receptors were gathered from a woman between 40 and 50 years old in good health. Some clones in this sample may be carry-over from other donors' samples.

V and J are TRBV27 and TRBJ2-5, with TRBD2 identical over 9 bases. J was trimmed by 5 bases and V by 5 bases; bases with no gene match: 6. This CDR3 contains 14 residues. Per the germline V gene, CDR1 is MNHEY and CDR2 is SMNVEV (reference sequence). The CDR3 region has the DNA TGTGCCAGCAGTCCACGGACTAGCGTGGAGACCCAGTACTTC. It is translated as CASSPRTSVETQYF.

Ten or more counts support this clone. This sequence joins TRBV28 and TRBJ1-2; D not certain. CDR3 length: 14 residues. V was shortened by 6 bases and J by 0 bases, with 11 bases between the two germline ends. Per germline, CDR1 MDHEN and CDR2 SYDVKM. The CDR3 DNA reads as TGTGCCAGCAGCTTAACGACCTCTAACTATGGCTACACCTTC. Amino acid sequence: CASSLTTSNYGYTF.

About this clone: The DNA is left out, because the CDR3 cannot be placed on it with certainty; the CDR3 is given as TCRdb lists it. This chain links TRBV19 with TRBJ2-2. The CDR3 length equals 15 residues, ends included. Germline CDR1 and CDR2: LNHDA and SQIVND (reference sequence). Here the CDR3 reads CASSTWGSGTGELLF.

V and J are TRBV19 and TRBJ1-3, with 7 nucleotides matching TRBD1. The CDR3 length is 13 residues. The V segment lost 6 bases and the J segment 2 bases; nucleotides outside the gene matches: 1. Germline CDR1 reads LNHDA; CDR2 reads SQIVND (reference sequence). In DNA, the CDR3 is TGTGCCAGTAGAGACAGGGCTGGAAACACCATATATTTT. As protein: CASRDRAGNTIYF.

The chain recombines TRBV7-2 with TRBJ2-7; 13 nucleotides align to TRBD2. This CDR3 is 16 amino acids long. J gave up 9 bases and V 2 bases, and 10 bases lay outside the gene matches. Germline V gives CDR1 SGHTA, CDR2 FQGNSA. CDR3 sequence reads: CASSLNRLAGGLGQYF. The CDR3 bases are TGTGCCAGCAGCTTAAATAGACTAGCGGGAGGTCTAGGGCAGTACTTC. Drawing the rest from reference TRBV7-2 and TRBJ2-7, the complete variable domain is GAGVSQSPSNKVTEKGKDVELRCDPISGHTALYWYRQSLGQGLEFLIYFQGNSAPDKSGLPSDRFSAERTGGSVSTLTIQRTQQEDSAVYLCASSLNRLAGGLGQYFGPGTRLTVT.

Of note for this clone: This likely traces to a read error, being one base from a far larger clone. The chain uses TRBV28 and TRBJ2-5; the D gene could be TRBD1 or TRBD2 (5 bases each). The last part of the DNA fits TRBJ2-7 better; the J call may be wrong. There are 12 residues in the CDR3. Germline CDR1 reads MDHEN; CDR2 reads SYDVKM. The CDR3 nucleotides are TGTGCCAGCAGTTTATGGGGACACGAGCAGTACTTC. This encodes CASSLWGHEQYF.

The chain employs TRBV7-2 and TRBJ2-7; D is undetermined. This CDR3 comprises 14 residues. The ends were cut back, 1 base at V and 0 bases at J, with 7 bases in the middle. CDR1 is SGHTA, CDR2 FQGNSA, per germline. CDR3 in DNA: TGTGCCAGCAGCTTAGAGCGTTCCTCCTACGAGCAGTACTTC. Protein product: CASSLERSSYEQYF.

The chain combines TRBV7-8 with TRBJ1-1; 7 bases line up with TRBD1. The CDR3 length is 13 residues. CDR1 is SGHVS and CDR2 is FQNEAQ in the germline V gene. Trimming at V came to 5 bases and at J to 8 bases, leaving 8 bases not matched to a gene. CDR3 residues: CASSQDREGEAFF. The CDR3 bases are TGTGCCAGCAGCCAAGACAGGGAGGGCGAAGCTTTCTTT.

J is TRBJ2-5 and V is TRBV11-2; D not resolved. The CDR3 is made up of 15 amino acids. The germline V and J ends were trimmed by 0 bases and 3 bases, with 11 bases remaining between them. The germline V gene has CDR1 SGHAT and CDR2 FQNNGV. CDR3 nucleotide sequence: TGTGCCAGCAGCTTAGATGGGATGGTTGAAGAGACCCAGTACTTC. It translates to CASSLDGMVEETQYF.

Turning to this clone: This likely reflects a read error, since a far larger clone is one base away. The identical CDR3 is also encoded by other nucleotide sequences in the sample. The J gene is TRBJ2-7, the V gene TRBV6-1; possibly TRBD1 or TRBD2 for D (7 bases each). The CDR3 totals 13 residues. The germline CDR1 and CDR2 sequences are MNHNS and SASEGT. Deletions cut 7 bases from V and 10 bases from J, with 20 bases between. The CDR3 spells CASISEGGGEQYF. The CDR3 DNA reads as TGTGCCAGCATCTCTGAGGGAGGGGGCGAACAGTACTTC.

The gene calls are TRBV25-1 and TRBJ2-3, with TRBD1 as a possible D gene (5 bases). Trimming removed 2 bases from V and 0 bases from J, with 15 bases in between. CDR1 is MGHDK and CDR2 is SYGVNS in the germline V gene. This CDR3 contains 17 residues. CDR3 amino acids: CASSEQDTTPSTDTQYF. CDR3 nucleotides: TGTGCCAGCAGTGAACAGGACACTACCCCTAGCACAGATACGCAGTATTTT.

J is TRBJ2-7 and V is TRBV6-6; D is perhaps TRBD1 or TRBD2 (5 bases each). The CDR3 is 14 residues long. The germline V gene has CDR1 MNHNY and CDR2 SVGAGI (reference sequence). Trimming shortened V by 5 bases and J by 0 bases, and 11 bases separated the two germline ends. CDR3 sequence reads: CASSLRGDSYEQYF. In DNA, the CDR3 is TGTGCCAGCAGTCTCAGAGGGGACTCCTACGAGCAGTACTTC.

Many counts were recorded for this clone. Other DNA sequences within the sample encode an identical CDR3. The gene calls are TRBV28 and TRBJ2-7; D unclear. The V end was cut by 5 bases, the J end by 0 bases, with 11 bases between. CDR3 length: 14 amino acids. Germline V gene sequence: CDR1 MDHEN, CDR2 SYDVKM. Written as DNA, the CDR3 is TGTGCCAGCAGTGACAATCCAAGCTCCTACGAGCAGTACTTC. It is translated as CASSDNPSSYEQYF.

The rearrangement uses TRBV7-9 and TRBJ2-1; 14 bases line up with TRBD2. This CDR3 spans 15 amino acids. The J segment lost 10 bases and the V segment lost 7 bases, leaving 9 bases of the junction unmatched. The V gene's germline CDR1 is SEHNR and CDR2 FQNEAQ (reference sequence). In DNA, the CDR3 is TGTGCCAGCACATCCGGGACTAGCGGGGGAAGAGAGCAGTTCTTC. Translation: CASTSGTSGGREQFF.

This chain joins TRBV6-1 and TRBJ1-1, with TRBD1 as a possible D gene (6 bases). The CDR3 spans 14 residues. Trimming removed 3 bases at V and 5 bases at J, with 13 bases between. CDR1 MNHNS and CDR2 SASEGT come from the germline V gene. CDR3 coding DNA: TGTGCCAGCAGTGACTCTTGGGGGCGGACTGAAGCTTTCTTT. Amino acids: CASSDSWGRTEAFF.

The V gene is TRBV7-3, the J gene TRBJ2-6, with D maybe TRBD2 (6 bases). The CDR3 consists of 17 residues. Trimming took 5 bases from V and 0 from J, leaving 14 bases between them. Germline V lookup: CDR1 SGHTA, CDR2 FQGTGA. The chain's CDR3 is CASSPAGTSSGANVLTF. In nucleotides, the CDR3 is TGTGCCAGCAGCCCTGCGGGGACGAGCTCTGGGGCCAACGTCCTGACTTTC.